The rows below give T cell receptor beta chains drawn from one sample of a study of cytotoxic CD8 clonotypes in ibrutinib-treated CLL. Sequencing used immunoSEQ multiplex PCR; TCRdb keeps in-frame clones, though not all of them. The data contain 130,000 or so clones, less than 90% of them singletons. The source material was PBMCs, sampled after 24 months of ibrutinib treatment. Receptors originate from a human donor with chronic lymphocytic leukemia. CDR3s include the opening cysteine and the closing phenylalanine or tryptophan. Fields, in order: V gene, clone size, J gene, CDR3 protein. Only part of the rows carry a size: once, few, many, or a class if the clone is expanded.

V: TRBV10-3
size: .
J: TRBJ2-3
CDR3: CAISESGRGPTDTQYF

V: TRBV6-4
size: .
J: TRBJ2-2
CDR3: CASSDSRTTNTGELFF

V: TRBV6-5
size: .
J: TRBJ2-5
CDR3: CASSSRDTIQETQYF

V: TRBV2
size: .
J: TRBJ1-5
CDR3: CASSELANSDQPQHF

V: TRBV7-9
size: .
J: TRBJ1-1
CDR3: CASSEGALNTEAFF

V: TRBV6-4
size: .
J: TRBJ1-1
CDR3: CASSVGTSTEAFF

V: TRBV5-1
size: .
J: TRBJ1-2
CDR3: CASSLVGADYGYTF

V: TRBV14
size: once
J: TRBJ2-2
CDR3: CASSQLLGVGELFF

V: TRBV7-8
size: .
J: TRBJ2-7
CDR3: CASSFRQASYEQYF

V: TRBV28
size: once
J: TRBJ1-5
CDR3: CASSFPPQYQPQHF

V: TRBV5-4
size: .
J: TRBJ2-3
CDR3: CASSLLESTDTQYF

V: TRBV4-1
size: .
J: TRBJ1-5
CDR3: CASSPRQANQPQHF

V: TRBV25-1
size: .
J: TRBJ2-3
CDR3: CASSGIGGPGHSTDTQYF

V: TRBV10-1
size: .
J: TRBJ1-2
CDR3: CASSAGTGRGYTF

V: TRBV7-2
size: .
J: TRBJ1-2
CDR3: CASNPDSSTPGYGYTF

V: TRBV11-2
size: .
J: TRBJ1-5
CDR3: CASTPLPGQGAHSNQPQHF

V: TRBV7-9
size: once
J: TRBJ2-5
CDR3: CASTPHRQGETQYF

V: TRBV6-6
size: .
J: TRBJ1-2
CDR3: CASSYVPDLYPYTF

V: TRBV5-5
size: .
J: TRBJ1-1
CDR3: CASSATGLENTEAFF

V: TRBV29-1
size: once
J: TRBJ2-5
CDR3: CSVYQETQYF

V: TRBV7-9
size: .
J: TRBJ1-3
CDR3: CASSGSAKNTIYF

V: TRBV30
size: .
J: TRBJ1-2
CDR3: CAWETGGANYGYTF

V: TRBV6-5
size: .
J: TRBJ1-2
CDR3: CASSSAPGGSRYGYTF

V: TRBV5-4
size: once
J: TRBJ2-7
CDR3: CASSFSGDRVGYEQYF

V: TRBV10-3
size: .
J: TRBJ2-7
CDR3: CAISEFSGQGGEQYF

V: TRBV7-2
size: few
J: TRBJ2-4
CDR3: CASSLGLAGMEGIQYF

V: TRBV16
size: .
J: TRBJ2-5
CDR3: CASSQSATGVETQYF

V: TRBV15
size: .
J: TRBJ1-4
CDR3: CATGRGSANEKLFF

V: TRBV15
size: .
J: TRBJ1-4
CDR3: CATSGTRHPTNEKLFF

V: TRBV14
size: .
J: TRBJ2-7
CDR3: CASSQRGRMSSYEQYF

V: TRBV30
size: few
J: TRBJ1-5
CDR3: CAWSSGSNQPQHF